This T cell receptor beta chain is from a study of STAT5B mutations in CD4+ large granular lymphocyte leukemia (dated by TCRdb to 2021 to 2024). Concerning the study at large: Among healthy controls, the CDR3 'QG' motif was associated with a particular HLA allele. The study compared the TCRbeta repertoires of patients with CD4+ T-cell large granular lymphocyte leukemia against those of healthy blood donors. Flow cytometry on FACSCanto II or FACSVerse showed that the purified fractions were more than 95% pure among lymphocytes. What the work shows at the level of the full study, not this receptor alone: Each patient's main leukemic clonotypes were private, but 25% of these clonotypes showed up at low frequency in the non-leukemic repertoires of other patients. Enrichment of TRBV06-family usage was observed among the top patient clones (8/27) relative to healthy controls (2/35). Greater clonality appeared to be present in CD4-sorted patient repertoires than in healthy CD4+ repertoires, and the difference was retained after the putative leukemic clones were removed. The data were not HLA-matched, and the relatively small sample size could explain the higher clonality seen in CD4+ compared with CD8+ T-LGLL.

The healthy control group was made up of around 38 blood donors, and the Finnish Red Cross blood service supplied their buffy coats. All TCR-sequenced material derived from peripheral blood: patient blood samples and healthy donor buffy coats. Peripheral blood mononuclear cells were isolated by Ficoll-Hypaque gradient centrifugation. CD4+ cells were purified magnetically from the buffy coats of healthy controls. The Gentra Puregene Cell and Tissue kit was used to extract genomic DNA, and a Qubit 2.0 fluorometer was used to measure the amount of genomic DNA. The CDR3 has 17 amino acids, counting the end cysteine and valine. The CDR3 DNA has 51 bases and is translated from base 1. The V end loses 4 bases and the J end loses 0 bases, and a stretch of 20 bases separates them. The germline V gene (reference sequence) supplies CDR1 SGHKS and CDR2 YYEKEE. In regard to this clone: Its target antigen remains unknown. No base quality information exists; no much larger clone differs at one position.

TCRbeta rearrangements were sequenced from genomic DNA using the immunoSEQ assay at survey resolution. Turning to the authors' computational methods: In the TCR sequencing data, the lowest productive clonotype frequency that could be detected was 2.59 x 10-5. Only productive TCRbeta rearrangements, defined as complete and in-frame sequences, were included in the analyses. The clonality of each sample was calculated as Simpson clonality in the immunoSEQ Analyzer version 3.0. Based on frequency, clones were grouped as very rare, small, medium, large (1-20%) or hyperexpanded (>20%). Generation probabilities were estimated with OLGA 1.2.3, V-gene circos plots were generated with VDJtools, specificities were searched for in VDJdb, and CDR3 motifs were identified with GLIPH. The immuneACCESS repertoire file appears here via TCRdb, limited to in-frame rearrangements. These files lack a portion of the clones; in checked studies, under half of the deficit traces to unresolved V genes, and the cause of the others is not known. V and J calls plus clone size are reproduced from that table; the DNA served to infer D and trimming. The sample contains tens of thousands of clones, about two thirds of them found a single time. The ten largest clones add up to more than 0.85% of the sample.

Sequencing was performed on CD4+ T cells from blood buffy coats. The V and J segments used are TRBV5-5 and TRBJ2-7; the D gene is perhaps TRBD1, on 6 matching bases. This receptor was taken from a human donor in good health. The CDR3 reads CASSGDTDLRSSYEQYV. The DNA is TGTGCCAGCAGCGGGGACACCGATCTAAGGAGCTCCTACGAGCAGTACGTC.